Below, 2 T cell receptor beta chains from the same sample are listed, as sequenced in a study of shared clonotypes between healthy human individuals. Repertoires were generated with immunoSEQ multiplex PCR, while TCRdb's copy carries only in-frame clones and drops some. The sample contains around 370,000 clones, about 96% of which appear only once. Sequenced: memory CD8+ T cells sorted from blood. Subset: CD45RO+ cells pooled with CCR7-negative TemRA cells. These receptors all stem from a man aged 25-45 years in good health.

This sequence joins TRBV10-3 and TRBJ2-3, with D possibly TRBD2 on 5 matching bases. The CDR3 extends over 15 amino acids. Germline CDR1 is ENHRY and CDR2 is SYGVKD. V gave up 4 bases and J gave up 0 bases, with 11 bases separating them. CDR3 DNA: TGTGCCATCAGTGCCTTGGGCGGGAGCACAGATACGCAGTATTTT. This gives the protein CAISALGGSTDTQYF.

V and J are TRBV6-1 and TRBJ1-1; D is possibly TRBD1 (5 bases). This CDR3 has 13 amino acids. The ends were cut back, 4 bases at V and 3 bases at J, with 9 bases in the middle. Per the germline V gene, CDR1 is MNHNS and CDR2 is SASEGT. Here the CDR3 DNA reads TGTGCCAGCAGTGTCGGGGGGGACACTGAAGCTTTCTTT. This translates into CASSVGGDTEAFF.